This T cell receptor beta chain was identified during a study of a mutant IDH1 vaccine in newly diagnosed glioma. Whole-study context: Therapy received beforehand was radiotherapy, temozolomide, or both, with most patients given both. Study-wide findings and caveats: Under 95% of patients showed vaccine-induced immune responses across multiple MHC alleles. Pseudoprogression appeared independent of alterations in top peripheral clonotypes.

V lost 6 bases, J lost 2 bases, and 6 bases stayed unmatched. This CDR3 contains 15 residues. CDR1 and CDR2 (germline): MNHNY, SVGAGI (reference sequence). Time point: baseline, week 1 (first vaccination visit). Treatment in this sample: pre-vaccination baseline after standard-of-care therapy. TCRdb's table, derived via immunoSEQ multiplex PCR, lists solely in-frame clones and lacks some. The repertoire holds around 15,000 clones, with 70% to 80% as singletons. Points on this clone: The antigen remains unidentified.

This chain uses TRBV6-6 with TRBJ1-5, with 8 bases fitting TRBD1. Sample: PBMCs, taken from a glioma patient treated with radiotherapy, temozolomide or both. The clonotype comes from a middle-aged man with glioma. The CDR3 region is CASSYQGARNQPQHF. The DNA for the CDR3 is TGTGCCAGCAGCTACCAGGGGGCACGCAATCAGCCCCAGCATTTT.